What follows describes a single T cell receptor beta chain. The data derive from a study of blood T cells in healthy people across ages. Primers used in a second PCR of roughly 6 to 11 cycles were a sample-barcoded 5' primer and a J-beta primer mix. A single record per CDR3 protein comes from TCRdb applying MiXCR to the 5' RACE reads. The table includes roughly 860,000 distinct CDR3 sequences, 60% to 80% detected once. V was trimmed by 5 bases and J by 9 bases, leaving 8 bases between them. Per germline, CDR1 MNHEY and CDR2 SVGEGT. The length of the CDR3 is 11 residues. Samples had at least 7 million PBMCs isolated from them.

V gene TRBV6-2 or TRBV6-3 combines with J gene TRBJ2-1; unclear D gene. Sample: blood. The receptor was isolated from a man aged 25 to 45 in good health. The CDR3 here is CASSNSGEQFF. CDR3 sequence (DNA): TGTGCCAGCAGTAATTCGGGTGAGCAGTTCTTC.